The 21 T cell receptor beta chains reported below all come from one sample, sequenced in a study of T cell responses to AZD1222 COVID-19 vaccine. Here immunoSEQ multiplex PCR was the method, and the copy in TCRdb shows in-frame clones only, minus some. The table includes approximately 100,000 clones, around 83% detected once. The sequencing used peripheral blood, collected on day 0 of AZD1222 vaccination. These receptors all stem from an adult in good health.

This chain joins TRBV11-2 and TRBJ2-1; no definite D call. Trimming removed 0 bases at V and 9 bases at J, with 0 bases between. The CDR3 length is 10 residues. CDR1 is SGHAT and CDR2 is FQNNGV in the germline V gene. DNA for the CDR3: TGTGCCAGCAGCTTAGATGAGCAGTTCTTC. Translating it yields CASSLDEQFF.

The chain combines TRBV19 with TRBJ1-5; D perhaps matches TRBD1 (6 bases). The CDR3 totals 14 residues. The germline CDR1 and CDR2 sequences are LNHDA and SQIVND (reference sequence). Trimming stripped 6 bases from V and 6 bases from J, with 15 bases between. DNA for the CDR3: TGTGCCAGTAGAAAGACAGGTGGCGGTCAGCCCCAGCATTTT. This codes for CASRKTGGGQPQHF.

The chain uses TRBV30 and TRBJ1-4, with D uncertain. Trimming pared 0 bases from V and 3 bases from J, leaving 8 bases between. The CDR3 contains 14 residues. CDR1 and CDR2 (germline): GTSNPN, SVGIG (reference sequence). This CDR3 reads CAWSVLSSNEKLFF. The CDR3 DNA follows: TGTGCCTGGAGTGTACTAAGTTCTAATGAAAAACTGTTTTTT.

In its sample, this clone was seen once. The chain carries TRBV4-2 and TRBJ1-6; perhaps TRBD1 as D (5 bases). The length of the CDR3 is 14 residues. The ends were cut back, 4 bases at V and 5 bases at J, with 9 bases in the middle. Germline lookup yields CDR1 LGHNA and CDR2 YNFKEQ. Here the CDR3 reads CASSLRVNNSPLHF. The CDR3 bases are TGTGCCAGCAGCCTCAGGGTTAATAATTCACCCCTCCACTTT.

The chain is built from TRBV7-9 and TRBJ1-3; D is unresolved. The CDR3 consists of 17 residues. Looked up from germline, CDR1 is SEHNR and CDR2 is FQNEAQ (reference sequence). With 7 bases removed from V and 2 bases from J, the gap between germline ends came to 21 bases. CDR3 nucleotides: TGTGCCAGCATCGAGAACTTGGGCCGGGGTACTGGAAACACCATATATTTT. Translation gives CASIENLGRGTGNTIYF.

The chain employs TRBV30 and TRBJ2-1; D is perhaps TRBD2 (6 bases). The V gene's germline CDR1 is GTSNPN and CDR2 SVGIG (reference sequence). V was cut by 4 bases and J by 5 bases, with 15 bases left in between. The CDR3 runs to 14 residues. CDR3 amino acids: CAWNGDFGNNEQFF. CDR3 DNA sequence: TGTGCCTGGAATGGGGACTTTGGCAACAATGAGCAGTTCTTC.

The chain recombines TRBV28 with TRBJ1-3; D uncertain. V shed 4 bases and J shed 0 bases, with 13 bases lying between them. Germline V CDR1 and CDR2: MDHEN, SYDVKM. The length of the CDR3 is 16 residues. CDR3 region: CASSSPPTSSGNTIYF. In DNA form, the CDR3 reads TGTGCCAGCAGTTCCCCTCCCACCTCCTCTGGAAACACCATATATTTT.

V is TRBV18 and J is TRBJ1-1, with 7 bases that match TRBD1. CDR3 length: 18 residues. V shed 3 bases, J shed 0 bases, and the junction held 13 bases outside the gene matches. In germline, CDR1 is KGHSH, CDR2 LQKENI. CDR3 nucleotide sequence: TGTGCCAGCTCACCCCTACTCGGACAGGTTCAAATGAACACTGAAGCTTTCTTT. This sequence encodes CASSPLLGQVQMNTEAFF. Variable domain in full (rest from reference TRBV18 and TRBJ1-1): NAGVMQNPRHLVRRRGQEARLRCSPMKGHSHVYWYRQLPEEGLKFMVYLQKENIIDESGMPKERFSAEFPKEGPSILRIQQVVRGDSAAYFCASSPLLGQVQMNTEAFFGQGTRLTVV.

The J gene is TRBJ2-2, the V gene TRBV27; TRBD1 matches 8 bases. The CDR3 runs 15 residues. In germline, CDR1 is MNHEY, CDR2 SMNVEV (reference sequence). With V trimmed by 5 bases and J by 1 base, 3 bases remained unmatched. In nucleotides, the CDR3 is TGTGCCAGCAGTCGGACAGGGATGAACACCGGGGAGCTGTTTTTT. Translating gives CASSRTGMNTGELFF.

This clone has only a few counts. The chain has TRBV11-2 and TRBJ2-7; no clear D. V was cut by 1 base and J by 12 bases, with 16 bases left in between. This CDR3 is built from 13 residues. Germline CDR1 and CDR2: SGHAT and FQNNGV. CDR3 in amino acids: CASSLAWGNRLYF. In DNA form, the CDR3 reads TGTGCCAGCAGCTTAGCCTGGGGTAATAGGCTGTACTTC.

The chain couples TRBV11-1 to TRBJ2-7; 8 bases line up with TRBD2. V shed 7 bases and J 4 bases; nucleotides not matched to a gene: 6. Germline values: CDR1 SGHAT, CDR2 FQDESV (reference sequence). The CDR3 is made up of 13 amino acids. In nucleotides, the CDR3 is TGTGCCAGCACCGGGAGGGGCAAGTACGAGCAGTACTTC. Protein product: CASTGRGKYEQYF.

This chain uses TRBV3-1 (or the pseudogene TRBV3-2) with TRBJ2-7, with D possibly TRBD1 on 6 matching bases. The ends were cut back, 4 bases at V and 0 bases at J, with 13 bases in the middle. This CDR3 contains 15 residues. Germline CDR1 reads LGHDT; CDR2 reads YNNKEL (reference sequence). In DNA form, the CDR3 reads TGTGCCAGCAGCCCGTCCGGACAGCCCTCCTACGAGCAGTACTTC. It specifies CASSPSGQPSYEQYF.

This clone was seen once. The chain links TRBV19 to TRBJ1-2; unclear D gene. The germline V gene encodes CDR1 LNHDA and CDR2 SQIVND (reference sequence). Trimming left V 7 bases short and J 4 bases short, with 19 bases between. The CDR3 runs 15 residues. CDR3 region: CASMAPGMGSYGYTF. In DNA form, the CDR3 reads TGTGCCAGTATGGCTCCCGGTATGGGTTCCTATGGCTACACCTTC.

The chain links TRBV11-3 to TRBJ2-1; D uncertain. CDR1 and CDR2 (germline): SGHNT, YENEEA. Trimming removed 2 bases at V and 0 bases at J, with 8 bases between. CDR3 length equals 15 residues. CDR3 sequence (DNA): TGTGCCAGCAGCTTAACCGGAAGCTCCTACAATGAGCAGTTCTTC. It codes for CASSLTGSSYNEQFF. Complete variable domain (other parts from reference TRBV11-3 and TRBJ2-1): EAGVVQSPRYKIIEKKQPVAFWCNPISGHNTLYWYLQNLGQGPELLIRYENEEAVDDSQLPKDRFSAERLKGVDSTLKIQPAELGDSAVYLCASSLTGSSYNEQFFGPGTRLTVL.

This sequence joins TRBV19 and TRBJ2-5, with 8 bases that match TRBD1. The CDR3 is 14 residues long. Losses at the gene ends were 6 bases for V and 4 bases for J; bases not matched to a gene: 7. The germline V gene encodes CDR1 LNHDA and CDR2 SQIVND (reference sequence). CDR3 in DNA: TGTGCCAGTAGCCCGACAGGGGCGCGAGAGACCCAGTACTTC. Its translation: CASSPTGARETQYF. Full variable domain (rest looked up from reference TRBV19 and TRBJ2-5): DGGITQSPKYLFRKEGQNVTLSCEQNLNHDAMYWYRQDPGQGLRLIYYSQIVNDFQKGDIAEGYSVSREKKESFPLTVTSAQKNPTAFYLCASSPTGARETQYFGPGTRLLVL.

Here the CDR3 reads CASSPMMNTEAFF. The CDR3 bases are TGTGCCAGCAGCCCCATGATGAACACTGAAGCTTTCTTT. V gene TRBV14 combines with J gene TRBJ1-1; D is undetermined. The V gene lost 4 bases and the J gene lost 0 bases, with 6 bases spanning the gap. CDR1 and CDR2 (germline): SGHDN, FVKESK. This CDR3 has 13 amino acids.

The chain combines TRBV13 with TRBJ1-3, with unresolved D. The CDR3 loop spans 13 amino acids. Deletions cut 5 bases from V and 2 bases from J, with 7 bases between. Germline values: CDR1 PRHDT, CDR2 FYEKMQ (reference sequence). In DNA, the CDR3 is TGTGCCAGCAGCATAGAGGCTGGAAACACCATATATTTT. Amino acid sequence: CASSIEAGNTIYF.

Here the CDR3 DNA reads TGTGCCACACAGACAGGGCGTGTGCAGTACTTC. Amino acids: CATQTGRVQYF. This chain links TRBV2 with TRBJ2-7; 7 bases agree with TRBD1. This CDR3 is 11 amino acids long. The J segment lost 9 bases and the V segment lost 10 bases, leaving 9 bases of the junction unmatched. Germline CDR1 reads SNHLY; CDR2 reads FYNNEI. Filled out from reference TRBV2 and TRBJ2-7, the complete variable domain reads EPEVTQTPSHQVTQMGQEVILRCVPISNHLYFYWYRQILGQKVEFLVSFYNNEISEKSEIFDDQFSVERPDGSNFTLKIRSTKLEDSAMYFCATQTGRVQYFGPGTRLTVT.

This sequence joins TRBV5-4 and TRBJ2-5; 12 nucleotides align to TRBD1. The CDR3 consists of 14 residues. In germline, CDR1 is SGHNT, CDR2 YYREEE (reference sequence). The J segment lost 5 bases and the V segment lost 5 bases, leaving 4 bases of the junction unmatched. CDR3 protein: CASRRDRGHETQYF. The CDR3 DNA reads TGTGCCAGCAGGAGGGACAGGGGGCATGAGACCCAGTACTTC.

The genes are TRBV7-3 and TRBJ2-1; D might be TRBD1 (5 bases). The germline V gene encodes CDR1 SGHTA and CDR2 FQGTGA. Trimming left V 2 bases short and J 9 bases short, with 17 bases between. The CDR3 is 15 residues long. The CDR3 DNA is TGTGCCAGCAGCTTATCAGGGTTAGGTCTCGGTGAGCAGTTCTTC. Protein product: CASSLSGLGLGEQFF.

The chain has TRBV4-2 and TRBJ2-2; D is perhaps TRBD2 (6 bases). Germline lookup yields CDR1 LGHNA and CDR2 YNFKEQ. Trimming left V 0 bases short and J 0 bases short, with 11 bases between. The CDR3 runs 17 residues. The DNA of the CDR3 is TGTGCCAGCAGCCAAGACCCCCCGGGGGCGAACACCGGGGAGCTGTTTTTT. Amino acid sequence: CASSQDPPGANTGELFF.